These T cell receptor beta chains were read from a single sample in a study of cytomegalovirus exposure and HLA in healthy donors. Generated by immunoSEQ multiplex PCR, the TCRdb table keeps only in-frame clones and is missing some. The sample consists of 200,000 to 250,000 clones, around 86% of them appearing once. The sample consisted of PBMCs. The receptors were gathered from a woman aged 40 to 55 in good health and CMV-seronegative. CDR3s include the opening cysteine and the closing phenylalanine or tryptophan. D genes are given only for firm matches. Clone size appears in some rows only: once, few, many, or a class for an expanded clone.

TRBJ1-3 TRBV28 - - CATRQESYTIYF TGTGCCACCCGACAGGAAAGTTACACCATATATTTT
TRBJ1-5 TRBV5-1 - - CASSLAGRGDQPQHF TGCGCCAGCAGCTTGGCCGGCAGGGGCGATCAGCCCCAGCATTTT
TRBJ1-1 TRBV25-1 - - CASQGTQNTEAFF TGTGCCAGCCAGGGGACGCAGAACACTGAAGCTTTCTTT
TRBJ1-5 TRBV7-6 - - CASSGKDTSNQPQHF TGTGCCAGCAGCGGAAAGGACACAAGCAATCAGCCCCAGCATTTT
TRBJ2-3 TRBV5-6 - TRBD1 CASSLTGTGDTDTQYF TGTGCCAGCAGCCTCACCGGGACAGGGGACACAGATACGCAGTATTTT
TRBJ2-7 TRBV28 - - CASSPPQTGAAEQYF TGTGCCAGCAGTCCGCCCCAGACGGGTGCTGCGGAGCAGTACTTC
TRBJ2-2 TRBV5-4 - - CASSFPVPGSGELFF TGTGCCAGCAGCTTCCCCGTTCCTGGCTCCGGGGAGCTGTTTTTT
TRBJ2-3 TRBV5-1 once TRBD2 CASSPPGLAGDTQYF TGCGCCAGCAGCCCTCCGGGACTAGCGGGAGATACGCAGTATTTT
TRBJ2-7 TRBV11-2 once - CASSLVLADRSNEQYF TGTGCCAGCAGCTTAGTTCTAGCTGACAGGTCGAACGAGCAGTACTTC
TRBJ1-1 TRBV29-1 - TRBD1 CSARRDRESEAFF TGCAGCGCCAGAAGGGACAGGGAGAGTGAAGCTTTCTTT
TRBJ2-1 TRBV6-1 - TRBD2 CASRENGLVSYNEQFF TGTGCCAGCAGAGAAAACGGACTAGTTTCCTACAATGAGCAGTTCTTC
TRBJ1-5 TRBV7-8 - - CASSLQSHVNNQPQHF TGTGCCAGCAGCTTACAGTCCCATGTCAATAATCAGCCCCAGCATTTT
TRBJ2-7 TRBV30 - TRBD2 CAWSVGLAVNYEQYF TGTGCCTGGAGTGTGGGACTAGCGGTTAACTACGAGCAGTACTTC
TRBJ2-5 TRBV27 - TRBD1 CASSGAGQGGRETQYF TGTGCCAGCAGTGGCGCCGGACAGGGGGGCAGAGAGACCCAGTACTTC